The sequence of this T cell receptor (beta chain) was determined in a study of blood T cell repertoires in COVID-19. Study context: The origin of the acute and convalescent COVID-19 samples was the United States, Italy and Spain. The cDNA or gDNA used as material had been derived from T cells, B-cell-depleted T cells, or PBMCs.

This clone was detected once. Authors' processing steps: Amplified reference gene primers provided the basis for estimating nucleated cell counts. Generated by immunoSEQ multiplex PCR, the TCRdb table keeps only in-frame clones and is missing some. That table furnishes V, J and clone size, whereas the DNA furnished D and trimming. The data show about 54,000 clones, with around 85% seen just once and more than 9.5% held by the top ten. CDR3 length: 16 amino acids. Germline CDR1 and CDR2: LGHDT and YNNKEL (reference sequence). With 1 base removed from V and 0 bases from J, the gap between germline ends came to 10 bases.

The rearrangement uses TRBV3-1 (or the pseudogene TRBV3-2) and TRBJ2-4; possible D gene TRBD1, 6 bases. The clonotype was recovered from a human donor in a cohort sampled during active COVID-19. The material sequenced was peripheral blood. The chain's CDR3 is CASSQGDRLAKNIQYF. DNA for the CDR3: TGTGCCAGCAGCCAAGGAGACAGGTTAGCCAAAAACATTCAGTACTTC.